Below are 7 T cell receptor beta chains sequenced from a single sample in a study of blood T cell repertoires in COVID-19. Sequencing was performed with immunoSEQ multiplex PCR; in TCRdb, only in-frame clones are kept and a portion is missing. The sample lists approximately 40,000 clones, roughly 81% occurring once. Sequenced sample: peripheral blood. These receptors all stem from a human donor in a cohort sampled during active COVID-19.

V and J are TRBV5-1 and TRBJ2-1; a weak D match, TRBD2 (5 bases). Germline V gene data show CDR1 as SGHRS and CDR2 as YFSETQ. Deletions cut 3 bases from V and 9 bases from J, with 19 bases between. This CDR3 has 15 amino acids. CDR3 coding DNA: TGCGCCAGCAGCTGGAACGCGGTCGGGAAGGGTGAGCAGTTCTTC. This translates into CASSWNAVGKGEQFF. The full variable domain, with the rest looked up from reference TRBV5-1 and TRBJ2-1, is KAGVTQTPRYLIKTRGQQVTLSCSPISGHRSVSWYQQTPGQGLQFLFEYFSETQRNKGNFPGRFSGRQFSNSRSEMNVSTLELGDSALYLCASSWNAVGKGEQFFGPGTRLTVL.

The J gene is TRBJ2-7, the V gene TRBV10-3; D possibly corresponds to TRBD2 (7 bases). V was trimmed by 2 bases and J by 10 bases, leaving 15 bases between them. The CDR3 consists of 13 residues. Germline V gene data show CDR1 as ENHRY and CDR2 as SYGVKD. For the CDR3, the DNA is TGTGCCATCAGTGAGGGGGGGGCGCAAGAACAGTACTTC. Translation gives CAISEGGAQEQYF.

This sequence joins TRBV2 and TRBJ1-4; TRBD1 is a possible D gene (6 bases). Trimming pared 5 bases from V and 2 bases from J, leaving 9 bases between. This CDR3 is built from 14 residues. CDR1 SNHLY and CDR2 FYNNEI come from the germline V gene. This chain's CDR3 is CASSLDRTNEKLFF. DNA for the CDR3: TGTGCCAGCAGTCTCGACAGGACTAATGAAAAACTGTTTTTT.

The chain combines TRBV11-1 with TRBJ2-2; the D gene is possibly TRBD2 (5 bases). V was trimmed by 2 bases and J by 4 bases, leaving 11 bases between them. The CDR3 runs to 15 residues. In germline, CDR1 is SGHAT, CDR2 FQDESV (reference sequence). This chain's CDR3 is CASSLSDYLTGELFF. As DNA, the CDR3 is TGTGCCAGCAGCTTATCCGACTACCTCACCGGGGAGCTGTTTTTT.

This chain links TRBV6-4 with TRBJ2-7; 8 bases line up with TRBD1. This CDR3 has 17 amino acids. V shed 2 bases, J shed 6 bases, and the junction held 15 bases outside the gene matches. The germline V gene has CDR1 MRHNA and CDR2 SNTAGT. Written as DNA, the CDR3 is TGTGCCAGCAGTGACATGGGTAGGGACAGGTCCAGGGGCGAGCAGTACTTC. Translation gives CASSDMGRDRSRGEQYF.

The J gene is TRBJ1-2, the V gene TRBV19, with D uncertain. Between the trimmed V and J ends, which lost 0 bases and 8 bases, there was a span of 7 bases. CDR1 LNHDA and CDR2 SQIVND come from the germline V gene (reference sequence). The CDR3 is 12 amino acids. CDR3 DNA: TGTGCCAGTAGTATAGAGAACAGCGGCTACACCTTC. The encoded protein is CASSIENSGYTF.

The rearrangement uses TRBV15 and TRBJ1-4; maybe TRBD1 (5 bases). Looked up from germline, CDR1 is LNHNV and CDR2 is YYDKDF (reference sequence). Trimming left V 1 base short and J 1 base short, with 7 bases between. This CDR3 is built from 15 residues. Here the CDR3 DNA reads TGTGCCACCAGCAGAGGGGGCCAAACTAATGAAAAACTGTTTTTT. Protein sequence: CATSRGGQTNEKLFF.